These 2 T cell receptor beta chains were all obtained from the same sample, sequenced in a study of breast tumors, draining lymph nodes, adjacent tissues (dated by TCRdb to about 2016). Lymph node samples came from the axillary draining lymph nodes of breast cancer patients. Libraries came from multiplex PCR. Sequencing used an Illumina HiSeq 2000. TCRdb reprocessed the public reads (quality trimming at Q25 with fastp, clone calling with MiXCR) and kept in-frame beta chains. Each CDR3 protein appears once, grouped with its most common genes and DNA. In all, the sample holds 150,000 to 200,000 distinct CDR3 sequences, and roughly a third of those were seen once. About 4.1% of the sample belongs to the ten largest clones. Sequencing was carried out using axillary lymph node tissue. These receptors were collected from a female donor with breast cancer. Some clones in this sample may be carry-over from other donors' samples.

There are many counts of this clonotype. As DNA, the CDR3 is TGCGCCAGCAGTGACCGACAGGGTTCAGATACGCAGTATTTT. Protein: CASSDRQGSDTQYF. The V call is TRBV10-1, the J call TRBJ2-3; 7 bases map to TRBD1. In germline, CDR1 is WNHNN, CDR2 SYGVQD (reference sequence). J lost 4 bases, V lost 3 bases, and 4 bases had no gene match. The CDR3 contains 14 residues.

The chain has TRBV30 and TRBJ1-2; D gene uncertain. The V and J ends lost 5 bases and 5 bases respectively, with 9 bases between them. The CDR3 extends over 11 amino acids. The germline V gene encodes CDR1 GTSNPN and CDR2 SVGIG (reference sequence). CDR3 in amino acids: CAWGPVYGYTF. CDR3 nucleotides: TGTGCCTGGGGGCCAGTTTATGGCTACACCTTC.